This TCR beta chain was recorded in a study of blood T cell repertoires in COVID-19. For the study at large: Whether acute or convalescent, the COVID-19 samples came from the United States, Italy and Spain. The analysed material was cDNA or gDNA that came from T cells, B-cell-depleted T cells, or PBMCs.

In terms of age and location, participants ranged from about 18 to 89 years and lived in about 25 US areas. For recovered donors of Cohort 3, there were two negative PCRs, clearance, or symptom resolution. The table came from immunoSEQ multiplex PCR; TCRdb's copy has only in-frame clones and leaves some out. The data hold 320,000 or so clones, with roughly 89% observed a single time. V lost 4 bases, J lost 7 bases, and 14 bases lay in between. CDR1 is SGHRS, CDR2 YFSETQ, per germline. The CDR3 runs to 13 residues. The specimen sequenced was PBMCs or T cells enriched from blood (not recorded which). The V and J genes are TRBV5-1 and TRBJ1-1; no reliable D call. The clonotype comes from a man between 60 and 75 years old who had recovered from COVID-19. CDR3 sequence: CASSPTNTFEAFF. The CDR3 bases are TGCGCCAGCAGCCCGACTAATACCTTTGAAGCTTTCTTT.